The 25 T cell receptor beta chains presented below share a single source sample, sequenced in a study of cytomegalovirus exposure and HLA in healthy donors. PCR primers comprised 60 Vbeta and 13 Jbeta primers. The assay was immunoSEQ multiplex PCR, and TCRdb's table has in-frame clones only and misses some. The profile shows around 100,000 clones, around 64% of them singletons. The sample comprised PBMCs. The receptor source for this set is a man aged 30 to 39 in good health and CMV-seropositive.

The J gene is TRBJ2-7, the V gene TRBV5-6; a possible D gene is TRBD1 (6 bases). V lost 4 bases to trimming and J lost 3 bases, with 17 bases between them. CDR1 is SGHDT and CDR2 is YYEEEE in the germline V gene. This CDR3 has 15 residues. CDR3 coding DNA: TGTGCCAGCAGCCGGGACACATGGGGCCTCTACGAGCAGTACTTC. This gives the protein CASSRDTWGLYEQYF. Together with reference TRBV5-6 and TRBJ2-7, the CDR3 gives the full variable domain: DAGVTQSPTHLIKTRGQQVTLRCSPKSGHDTVSWYQQALGQGPQFIFQYYEEEERQRGNFPDRFSGHQFPNYSSELNVNALLLGDSALYLCASSRDTWGLYEQYFGPGTRLTVT.

This chain uses TRBV7-3 with TRBJ2-1; TRBD2 matches at 8 bases. Germline V gene data show CDR1 as SGHTA and CDR2 as FQGTGA. The CDR3 extends over 18 amino acids. Trimming took 1 base from V and 5 from J; bases not matched to a gene: 13. The CDR3 DNA follows: TGTGCCAGCAGCTTAATCGGGTATCCTAGCGGGCCTCACAATGAGCAGTTCTTC. Translated, it gives CASSLIGYPSGPHNEQFF.

This clone was counted a few times. V and J are TRBV5-1 and TRBJ1-1, with a tentative D call TRBD1 (6 bases). The CDR3 runs 14 residues. Germline CDR1 reads SGHRS; CDR2 reads YFSETQ. V lost 5 bases and J lost 0, with 11 bases in between. CDR3 region: CASRVTGMNTEAFF. In DNA form, the CDR3 reads TGCGCCAGCAGGGTGACAGGCATGAACACTGAAGCTTTCTTT.

This chain links TRBV11-2 with TRBJ1-2; D perhaps matches TRBD1 (6 bases). The CDR3 length is 15 residues. V was clipped by 2 bases and J by 4 bases, with 14 bases between them. In germline, CDR1 is SGHAT, CDR2 FQNNGV. CDR3 residues: CASSLNSGASYGYTF. The CDR3 DNA reads as TGTGCCAGCAGCTTAAACTCAGGGGCGAGCTATGGCTACACCTTC.

This chain links TRBV18 with TRBJ2-1; TRBD2 is a possible D gene (5 bases). Trimming took off 3 bases at V and 10 bases at J, with 16 bases between the two ends. CDR1 is KGHSH, CDR2 LQKENI, per germline. This CDR3 contains 14 residues. Here the CDR3 DNA reads TGTGCCAGCTCACCCGGTTCTACTACGGGGGAGCAGTTCTTC. Amino acid sequence: CASSPGSTTGEQFF. Using reference TRBV18 and TRBJ2-1 for the parts outside the CDR3, the full variable domain is NAGVMQNPRHLVRRRGQEARLRCSPMKGHSHVYWYRQLPEEGLKFMVYLQKENIIDESGMPKERFSAEFPKEGPSILRIQQVVRGDSAAYFCASSPGSTTGEQFFGPGTRLTVL.

The V gene is TRBV19, the J gene TRBJ2-7; 7 bases match TRBD1. The V gene end was trimmed by 7 bases and the J gene end by 2 bases; junction bases not matched to a gene: 8. The CDR3 runs 14 residues. CDR1 is LNHDA, CDR2 SQIVND, per germline (reference sequence). The CDR3 here is CASNQPGQTYEQYF. CDR3 nucleotides: TGTGCCAGTAATCAACCGGGACAGACCTACGAGCAGTACTTC.

The rearrangement joins TRBV5-1 to TRBJ1-1, with D possibly being TRBD1 (6 bases). V lost 3 bases and J 4 bases, leaving 19 bases between the germline ends. Germline CDR1 reads SGHRS; CDR2 reads YFSETQ. This CDR3 region has 16 residues. CDR3 sequence: CASSSRWAGESTEAFF. CDR3 nucleotides: TGCGCCAGCAGCTCGAGGTGGGCAGGGGAGAGCACTGAAGCTTTCTTT.

V is TRBV5-6 and J is TRBJ1-5; D remains unclear. V was shortened by 5 bases and J by 8 bases, with 14 bases between the two germline ends. There are 13 residues in the CDR3. Germline CDR1 SGHDT, CDR2 YYEEEE. CDR3 in amino acids: CASRREGREPQHF. The CDR3 coding sequence is TGTGCCAGCAGGCGAGAAGGGCGGGAGCCCCAGCATTTT.

This clone has only a few counts. V is TRBV11-2 and J is TRBJ2-5; 7 positions agree with TRBD2. The DNA matches TRBJ2-7 better at its end, which makes the J call doubtful. The V gene's germline CDR1 is SGHAT and CDR2 FQNNGV. This CDR3 region has 13 residues. The DNA for the CDR3 is TGTGCCAGCAGCCCCCGGGACTACTACGAGCAGTACTTC. Protein product: CASSPRDYYEQYF.

CDR3 sequence (DNA): TGTGCCAGCAGTGATAAGGGACAGCCGAGGAGGGGCTACACCTTC. This encodes CASSDKGQPRRGYTF. J is TRBJ1-2 and V is TRBV2; 7 bases line up with TRBD1. V trimming: 3 bases; J trimming: 8 bases; junction bases outside the gene matches: 12. The germline V gene encodes CDR1 SNHLY and CDR2 FYNNEI. This CDR3 region has 15 residues.

The V gene is TRBV5-4, the J gene TRBJ2-3; 12 positions agree with TRBD2. The V gene's germline CDR1 is SGHNT and CDR2 YYREEE (reference sequence). This CDR3 is built from 18 residues. The V segment lost 3 bases and the J segment 0 bases; nucleotides outside the gene matches: 8. The CDR3 DNA sequence: TGTGCCAGCAGCTCCCCTAGCGGGAGGGCCTCTAGCACAGATACGCAGTATTTT. This codes for CASSSPSGRASSTDTQYF.

This chain links TRBV27 with TRBJ2-3; 11 nucleotides line up with TRBD2. CDR1 is MNHEY, CDR2 SMNVEV, per germline (reference sequence). Trimming took 4 bases from V and 0 from J; bases not matched to a gene: 3. This CDR3 has 16 residues. CDR3 sequence reads: CASSSPSGRSTDTQYF. The CDR3, as DNA: TGTGCCAGCAGTTCCCCTAGCGGGAGGAGCACAGATACGCAGTATTTT.

The chain couples TRBV27 to TRBJ1-1, with TRBD1 matching 9 bases. This CDR3 comprises 14 residues. V lost 4 bases, J lost 2 bases, and 2 bases stayed unmatched. From germline, CDR1 is MNHEY and CDR2 SMNVEV (reference sequence). CDR3 in DNA: TGTGCCAGCAGTTGGGACAGGGTAAACACTGAAGCTTTCTTT. Its protein is CASSWDRVNTEAFF.

This clone was counted only a few times. V and J are TRBV7-9 and TRBJ1-1; 8 bases are shared with TRBD1. This CDR3 is built from 14 residues. After removal of 3 bases from V and 6 bases from J, the junction contained 6 bases not matched to a gene. The germline V gene encodes CDR1 SEHNR and CDR2 FQNEAQ (reference sequence). Written as DNA, the CDR3 is TGTGCCAGCAGCTTCGGACAGGGTGGGGCTGAAGCTTTCTTT. Its translation: CASSFGQGGAEAFF.

This clone was observed a single time. The CDR3 is CASGALLNTEAFF. CDR3 bases: TGTGCCAGCGGGGCCCTCCTAAACACTGAAGCTTTCTTT. V usage is TRBV6-5 and J usage is TRBJ1-1, with D maybe TRBD1 (5 bases). Per the germline V gene, CDR1 is MNHEY and CDR2 is SVGAGI. V dropped 8 bases and J dropped 2 bases, with 12 bases sitting between them. CDR3 length equals 13 residues.

V and J are TRBV9 and TRBJ2-2, with 8 bases aligning to TRBD1. Germline CDR1 and CDR2: SGDLS and YYNGEE. The CDR3 covers 16 residues. With 0 bases clipped from V and 7 bases from J, the junction kept 8 bases outside the gene matches. The CDR3 DNA follows: TGTGCCAGCAGCGTAGGAGCAGGGGGCGCGGGCGGGGAGCTGTTTTTT. Its translation is CASSVGAGGAGGELFF. Full variable domain (remainder filled in from reference TRBV9 and TRBJ2-2): DSGVTQTPKHLITATGQRVTLRCSPRSGDLSVYWYQQSLDQGLQFLIQYYNGEERAKGNILERFSAQQFPDLHSELNLSSLELGDSALYFCASSVGAGGAGGELFFGEGSRLTVL.

The V gene is TRBV5-1, the J gene TRBJ1-2; D call uncertain. This CDR3 is 14 amino acids long. Germline-derived CDR1 and CDR2 are SGHRS and YFSETQ. With 4 bases removed from V and 8 bases from J, the gap between germline ends came to 18 bases. CDR3 protein: CASSPYRGGEGYTF. The CDR3 bases are TGCGCCAGCAGCCCATACAGAGGAGGAGAAGGCTACACCTTC.

The V call is TRBV19, the J call TRBJ2-2; 9 bases agree with TRBD2. Germline V gene sequence: CDR1 LNHDA, CDR2 SQIVND (reference sequence). CDR3 size: 15 residues. V was clipped by 10 bases and J by 4 bases; unmatched bases: 10. This chain's CDR3 is CATTSGGRPTGELFF. In DNA, the CDR3 is TGTGCCACTACGAGCGGGGGGCGACCCACCGGGGAGCTGTTTTTT. The full variable domain, completed using reference TRBV19 and TRBJ2-2, is DGGITQSPKYLFRKEGQNVTLSCEQNLNHDAMYWYRQDPGQGLRLIYYSQIVNDFQKGDIAEGYSVSREKKESFPLTVTSAQKNPTAFYLCATTSGGRPTGELFFGEGSRLTVL.

Only one count was recorded for this clone. This chain links TRBV2 with TRBJ2-3; D not resolved. V dropped 6 bases and J dropped 6 bases, with 16 bases sitting between them. CDR1 SNHLY and CDR2 FYNNEI come from the germline V gene. The CDR3 length is 14 residues. CDR3 in DNA: TGTGCCAGCAGACCCGACGCGTTGACTGATACGCAGTATTTT. This translates into CASRPDALTDTQYF.

The gene calls are TRBV10-3 and TRBJ1-6; D possibly corresponds to TRBD1 (5 bases). Germline V gene lookup returns CDR1 ENHRY and CDR2 SYGVKD. The CDR3 is made up of 15 amino acids. The ends were cut back, 3 bases at V and 5 bases at J, with 11 bases in the middle. CDR3 residues: CAISERGPNNSPLHF. As DNA, the CDR3 is TGTGCCATCAGTGAAAGGGGTCCTAATAATTCACCCCTCCACTTT.

The chain is built from TRBV7-8 and TRBJ1-2; 10 positions agree with TRBD1. Germline trimming cut 5 bases from V and 7 bases from J; bases unmatched to any gene: 10. There are 15 residues in the CDR3. CDR1 and CDR2 from the germline V gene are SGHVS and FQNEAQ. The CDR3 bases are TGTGCCAGCAGCCGGGGGGAGGGACAGGGGTTTGGCTACACCTTC. As protein: CASSRGEGQGFGYTF.

V and J are TRBV7-3 and TRBJ2-4; 11 nucleotides agree with TRBD1. V lost 4 bases, J lost 2 bases, and 4 bases stayed unmatched. The CDR3 spans 16 residues. Germline loops: CDR1 SGHTA, CDR2 FQGTGA. Here the CDR3 DNA reads TGTGCCAGCAGCTCCGGACAGGGGGCGACCAAAAACATTCAGTACTTC. Amino acid sequence: CASSSGQGATKNIQYF.

V gene TRBV7-2 combines with J gene TRBJ1-1; 7 bases agree with TRBD1. Germline CDR1 and CDR2: SGHTA and FQGNSA. Unmatched junction bases numbered 6, after V lost 4 bases and J lost 4 bases. The CDR3 totals 14 residues. The CDR3 protein is CASSSDRVATEAFF. In DNA form, the CDR3 reads TGTGCCAGCAGCTCCGACAGGGTGGCCACTGAAGCTTTCTTT.

The genes are TRBV27 and TRBJ2-3, with TRBD2 matching 10 bases. V gave up 5 bases and J gave up 6 bases; unmatched junction bases: 11. Germline loops: CDR1 MNHEY, CDR2 SMNVEV (reference sequence). There are 16 residues in the CDR3. In nucleotides, the CDR3 is TGTGCCAGCAGTCCCTCAGTAGCGGGGGGCGCGGATACGCAGTATTTT. This encodes CASSPSVAGGADTQYF.

The chain carries TRBV27 and TRBJ2-7, with TRBD1 matching over 11 bases. The germline V gene has CDR1 MNHEY and CDR2 SMNVEV (reference sequence). The V segment lost 7 bases and the J segment 3 bases; nucleotides outside the gene matches: 11. This CDR3 spans 16 amino acids. The CDR3 sequence: CASTLSGQGANYEQYF. In DNA form, the CDR3 reads TGTGCCAGCACTCTCTCCGGACAGGGGGCGAACTACGAGCAGTACTTC.